Listed below are T cell receptor beta chains from one sample, sequenced in a study of T-cell memory formation after mild COVID-19. TCRdb processed the 5' RACE reads anew with MiXCR; each CDR3 protein has one entry. In the table there are around 390,000 distinct CDR3 sequences, more than 15% of which are singletons. Sequences were obtained from PBMCs or a T cell subset sorted from them (not recorded which). The receptor set was obtained from a man between 18 and 35 years old who had mild COVID-19 (a few samples of this study predate the infection). Cell type and time point are not known. Each CDR3 is given with its conserved first and last residue. Each record gives: D gene, J gene, clone size, V gene, CDR3 protein, CDR3 DNA. D genes are given only for firm matches. Clone size, where shown, is once, few, many, or a class for clones that have expanded.

d_call: NA; j_call: TRBJ2-1; clone_size: NA; v_call: TRBV20-1; cdr3_aa: CSARDRRGPYNEQFF; cdr3_nt: TGCAGTGCTAGAGATCGGCGGGGTCCCTACAATGAGCAGTTCTTC
d_call: TRBD1; j_call: TRBJ1-5; clone_size: NA; v_call: TRBV4-2; cdr3_aa: CASSRQGQQPQHF; cdr3_nt: TGTGCCAGCAGCAGACAGGGGCAACAGCCCCAGCATTTT
d_call: TRBD2; j_call: TRBJ2-5; clone_size: NA; v_call: TRBV11-2; cdr3_aa: CASSLGTSGAPSGETQYF; cdr3_nt: TGTGCCAGCAGCTTAGGGACTAGCGGGGCCCCTTCGGGGGAGACCCAGTACTTC
d_call: NA; j_call: TRBJ1-3; clone_size: NA; v_call: TRBV7-9; cdr3_aa: CASSRRGHLSGNTIYF; cdr3_nt: TGTGCCAGCAGCCGACGGGGACACCTCTCTGGAAACACCATATATTTT
d_call: NA; j_call: TRBJ2-2; clone_size: NA; v_call: TRBV11-3; cdr3_aa: CASSLDQGGSVNTGELFF; cdr3_nt: TGTGCCAGCAGCTTAGATCAGGGGGGGTCCGTGAACACCGGGGAGCTGTTTTTT
d_call: NA; j_call: TRBJ2-7; clone_size: few; v_call: TRBV10-2; cdr3_aa: CASSVNTYEQYF; cdr3_nt: TGCGCCAGCAGTGTCAACACCTACGAGCAGTACTTC
d_call: TRBD1; j_call: TRBJ1-1; clone_size: NA; v_call: TRBV7-2; cdr3_aa: CASSFTGGMNTEAFF; cdr3_nt: TGTGCCAGCAGCTTTACAGGGGGCATGAACACTGAAGCTTTCTTT
d_call: NA; j_call: TRBJ2-5; clone_size: once; v_call: TRBV6-2/TRBV6-3; cdr3_aa: CASSMQRGPRGTQYF; cdr3_nt: TGTGCCAGCAGTATGCAACGGGGACCCCGAGGGACCCAGTACTTC
d_call: NA; j_call: TRBJ1-5; clone_size: NA; v_call: TRBV2; cdr3_aa: CASSEPEGGNQPQHF; cdr3_nt: TGTGCCAGCAGTGAACCTGAGGGCGGCAATCAGCCCCAGCATTTT
d_call: NA; j_call: TRBJ2-7; clone_size: NA; v_call: TRBV7-9; cdr3_aa: CASSLAEGSYEQYF; cdr3_nt: TGTGCCAGCAGCTTAGCGGAGGGGTCGTACGAGCAGTACTTC
d_call: NA; j_call: TRBJ2-3; clone_size: few; v_call: TRBV9; cdr3_aa: CASSVVGAVTDTQYF; cdr3_nt: TGTGCCAGCAGCGTAGTGGGGGCAGTCACAGATACGCAGTATTTT
d_call: NA; j_call: TRBJ2-3; clone_size: NA; v_call: TRBV6-1; cdr3_aa: CASRRMPDTDTQYF; cdr3_nt: TGTGCCAGCAGGAGGATGCCAGACACAGATACGCAGTATTTT
d_call: NA; j_call: TRBJ2-3; clone_size: NA; v_call: TRBV21-1; cdr3_aa: CASTPWRGDADTQYF; cdr3_nt: TGTGCCAGCACCCCCTGGCGGGGGGACGCAGATACGCAGTATTTT
d_call: NA; j_call: TRBJ2-2; clone_size: NA; v_call: TRBV5-1; cdr3_aa: CASSLSSPGRNTGELFF; cdr3_nt: TGCGCCAGCAGCTTGAGTAGTCCTGGGAGGAACACCGGGGAGCTGTTTTTT
d_call: NA; j_call: TRBJ2-7; clone_size: NA; v_call: TRBV27; cdr3_aa: CASSMTGYEQYF; cdr3_nt: TGTGCCAGCAGTATGACAGGCTACGAGCAGTACTTC
d_call: NA; j_call: TRBJ2-7; clone_size: NA; v_call: TRBV6-1; cdr3_aa: CASKLSSYEQYF; cdr3_nt: TGTGCCAGCAAATTAAGCTCCTACGAGCAGTACTTC
d_call: NA; j_call: TRBJ1-6; clone_size: few; v_call: TRBV5-6; cdr3_aa: CASSLTWDYYNSPLHF; cdr3_nt: TGTGCCAGCAGCTTGACCTGGGATTACTATAATTCACCCCTCCACTTT
d_call: NA; j_call: TRBJ2-1; clone_size: NA; v_call: TRBV12-3/TRBV12-4; cdr3_aa: CASSRDLREQFF; cdr3_nt: TGTGCCAGCAGTCGGGACCTCCGGGAGCAGTTCTTC
d_call: TRBD1; j_call: TRBJ2-5; clone_size: NA; v_call: TRBV5-6; cdr3_aa: CASSLATGVGTQYF; cdr3_nt: TGTGCCAGCAGCTTGGCGACAGGGGTGGGGACCCAGTACTTC
d_call: NA; j_call: TRBJ2-1; clone_size: NA; v_call: TRBV2; cdr3_aa: CASGLSQVNEQFF; cdr3_nt: TGTGCCAGCGGACTCTCACAAGTCAATGAGCAGTTCTTC
d_call: NA; j_call: TRBJ2-6; clone_size: few; v_call: TRBV2; cdr3_aa: CASSEPRPGANVLTF; cdr3_nt: TGTGCCAGCAGTGAACCGCGGCCGGGGGCCAACGTCCTGACTTTC
d_call: TRBD2; j_call: TRBJ2-7; clone_size: NA; v_call: TRBV10-2; cdr3_aa: CASIGAGAYEQYF; cdr3_nt: TGCGCCAGCATCGGTGCGGGGGCCTACGAGCAGTACTTC
d_call: NA; j_call: TRBJ1-2; clone_size: few; v_call: TRBV7-2; cdr3_aa: CASSLGGTRDGYTF; cdr3_nt: TGTGCCAGCAGCTTAGGTGGGACACGGGACGGCTACACCTTC
d_call: NA; j_call: TRBJ1-5; clone_size: NA; v_call: TRBV20-1; cdr3_aa: CSANQTVGLNQPQHF; cdr3_nt: TGCAGTGCCAATCAGACAGTGGGCCTCAATCAGCCCCAGCATTTT
d_call: TRBD2; j_call: TRBJ2-1; clone_size: NA; v_call: TRBV7-6; cdr3_aa: CASSLADVALAGAYNEQFF; cdr3_nt: TGTGCCAGCAGCTTAGCGGATGTGGCCCTAGCGGGGGCCTACAATGAGCAGTTCTTC
d_call: NA; j_call: TRBJ2-3; clone_size: NA; v_call: TRBV4-3; cdr3_aa: CASSQESAGTDTQYF; cdr3_nt: TGCGCCAGCAGCCAAGAATCCGCGGGGACAGATACGCAGTATTTT
d_call: TRBD1; j_call: TRBJ2-7; clone_size: many; v_call: TRBV4-1; cdr3_aa: CASSQRGTETGEQYF; cdr3_nt: TGCGCCAGCAGCCAGCGTGGGACAGAGACAGGCGAGCAGTACTTC
d_call: TRBD1; j_call: TRBJ1-5; clone_size: NA; v_call: TRBV18; cdr3_aa: CASSPGTGLQPQHF; cdr3_nt: TGTGCCAGCTCACCAGGGACAGGGCTTCAGCCCCAGCATTTT
d_call: TRBD2; j_call: TRBJ2-1; clone_size: NA; v_call: TRBV20-1; cdr3_aa: CSARVAAGGRNEQFF; cdr3_nt: TGCAGTGCTAGAGTTGCTGCGGGGGGACGCAATGAGCAGTTCTTC
d_call: TRBD1; j_call: TRBJ2-5; clone_size: NA; v_call: TRBV7-9; cdr3_aa: CASSPTGKRDQETQYF; cdr3_nt: TGTGCCAGCAGCCCGACAGGGAAGAGGGACCAAGAGACCCAGTACTTC
d_call: NA; j_call: TRBJ1-3; clone_size: few; v_call: TRBV5-8; cdr3_aa: CASSLRQGTNTIYF; cdr3_nt: TGTGCCAGCAGCTTGCGCCAGGGGACAAACACCATATATTTT
d_call: TRBD1; j_call: TRBJ1-1; clone_size: few; v_call: TRBV7-9; cdr3_aa: CASSRLQGITEAFF; cdr3_nt: TGTGCCAGCAGCAGGCTACAGGGGATCACTGAAGCTTTCTTT
d_call: NA; j_call: TRBJ2-7; clone_size: NA; v_call: TRBV19; cdr3_aa: CASSIQGYEQYF; cdr3_nt: TGTGCCAGTAGTATTCAGGGATACGAGCAGTACTTC
d_call: NA; j_call: TRBJ1-2; clone_size: few; v_call: TRBV7-2; cdr3_aa: CASRLQGHYGYTF; cdr3_nt: TGTGCCAGCAGGCTACAAGGCCACTATGGCTACACCTTC
d_call: NA; j_call: TRBJ2-1; clone_size: few; v_call: TRBV5-6; cdr3_aa: CASSPPSEQFF; cdr3_nt: TGTGCCAGCAGCCCCCCTAGTGAGCAGTTCTTC
d_call: TRBD2; j_call: TRBJ2-3; clone_size: few; v_call: TRBV5-1; cdr3_aa: CASSSGGDTDTQYF; cdr3_nt: TGCGCCAGCTCCAGCGGGGGCGACACAGATACGCAGTATTTT
d_call: NA; j_call: TRBJ2-7; clone_size: NA; v_call: TRBV18; cdr3_aa: CASSSSAVTSYEQYF; cdr3_nt: TGTGCCAGCTCATCATCAGCAGTTACCTCCTACGAGCAGTACTTC
d_call: NA; j_call: TRBJ1-4; clone_size: few; v_call: TRBV3-1; cdr3_aa: CASSQEGSAVEKLFF; cdr3_nt: TGTGCCAGCAGCCAAGAAGGGTCGGCGGTTGAAAAACTGTTTTTT
d_call: NA; j_call: TRBJ2-7; clone_size: few; v_call: TRBV19; cdr3_aa: CASRVTESSYEQYF; cdr3_nt: TGTGCCAGTAGAGTCACAGAGAGCTCCTACGAGCAGTACTTC
d_call: TRBD1; j_call: TRBJ1-1; clone_size: NA; v_call: TRBV20-1; cdr3_aa: CSAPTTGNAVPAFF; cdr3_nt: TGCAGTGCCCCGACGACAGGGAATGCGGTTCCGGCTTTCTTT
d_call: NA; j_call: TRBJ2-7; clone_size: NA; v_call: TRBV7-6; cdr3_aa: CASSPGQSEEQYF; cdr3_nt: TGTGCCAGCAGCCCCGGACAGTCGGAGGAGCAGTACTTC
d_call: NA; j_call: TRBJ1-4; clone_size: few; v_call: TRBV5-1; cdr3_aa: CASSLDQLNEKLFF; cdr3_nt: TGCGCCAGCAGCTTGGATCAGCTTAATGAAAAACTGTTTTTT
d_call: NA; j_call: TRBJ1-4; clone_size: NA; v_call: TRBV20-1; cdr3_aa: CSARDRKRATNEKLFF; cdr3_nt: TGCAGTGCTAGAGACCGCAAAAGGGCAACTAATGAAAAACTGTTTTTT
d_call: TRBD1; j_call: TRBJ2-5; clone_size: NA; v_call: TRBV24-1; cdr3_aa: CATGDRGVETQYF; cdr3_nt: TGTGCCACCGGGGACAGGGGCGTGGAGACCCAGTACTTC
d_call: NA; j_call: TRBJ1-4; clone_size: few; v_call: TRBV5-1; cdr3_aa: CASSLADGNEKLFF; cdr3_nt: TGCGCCAGCAGCTTGGCGGACGGTAATGAAAAACTGTTTTTT